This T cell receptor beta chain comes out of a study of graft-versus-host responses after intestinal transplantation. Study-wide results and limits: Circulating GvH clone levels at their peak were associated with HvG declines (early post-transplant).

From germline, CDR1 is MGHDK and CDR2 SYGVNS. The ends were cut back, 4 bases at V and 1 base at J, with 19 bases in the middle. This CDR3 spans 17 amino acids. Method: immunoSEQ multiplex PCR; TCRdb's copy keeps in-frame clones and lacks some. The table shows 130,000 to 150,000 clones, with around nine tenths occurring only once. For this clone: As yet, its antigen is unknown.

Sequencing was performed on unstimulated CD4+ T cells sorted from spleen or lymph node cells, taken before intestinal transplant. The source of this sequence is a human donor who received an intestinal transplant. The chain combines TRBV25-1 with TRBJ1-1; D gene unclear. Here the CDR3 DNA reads TGTGCCAGCAGTGGAGCTTTTAATAGGCTGGGGAACACTGAAGCTTTCTTT. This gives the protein CASSGAFNRLGNTEAFF.